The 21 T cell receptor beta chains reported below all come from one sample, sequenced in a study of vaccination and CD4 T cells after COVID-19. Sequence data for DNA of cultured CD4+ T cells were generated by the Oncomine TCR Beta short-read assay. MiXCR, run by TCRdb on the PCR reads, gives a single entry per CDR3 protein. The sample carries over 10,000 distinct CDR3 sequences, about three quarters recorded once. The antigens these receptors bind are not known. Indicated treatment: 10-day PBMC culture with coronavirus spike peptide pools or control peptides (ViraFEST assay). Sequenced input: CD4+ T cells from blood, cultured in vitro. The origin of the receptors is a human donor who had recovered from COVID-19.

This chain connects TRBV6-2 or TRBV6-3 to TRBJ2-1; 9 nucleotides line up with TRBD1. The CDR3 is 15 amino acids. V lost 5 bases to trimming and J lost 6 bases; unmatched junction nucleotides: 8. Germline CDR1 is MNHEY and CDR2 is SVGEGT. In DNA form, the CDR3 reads TGTGCCAGCAGTCAAACAGGGGGCTTTACCAATGAGCAGTTCTTC. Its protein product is CASSQTGGFTNEQFF.

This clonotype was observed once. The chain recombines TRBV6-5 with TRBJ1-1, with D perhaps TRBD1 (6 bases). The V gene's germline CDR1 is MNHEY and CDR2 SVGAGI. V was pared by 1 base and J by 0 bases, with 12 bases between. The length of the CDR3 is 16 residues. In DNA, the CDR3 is TGTGCCAGCAGTTACTGGGACATAAACATGAACACTGAAGCTTTCTTT. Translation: CASSYWDINMNTEAFF.

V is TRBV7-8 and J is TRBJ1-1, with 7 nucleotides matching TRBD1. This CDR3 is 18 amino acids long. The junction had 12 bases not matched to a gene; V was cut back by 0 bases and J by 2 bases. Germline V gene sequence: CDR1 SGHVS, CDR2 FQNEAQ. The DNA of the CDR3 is TGTGCCAGCAGCTTAGCACAGGGGCCCCTCCTGCTAAACACTGAAGCTTTCTTT. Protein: CASSLAQGPLLLNTEAFF. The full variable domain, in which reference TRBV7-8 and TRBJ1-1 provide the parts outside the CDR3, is GAGVSQSPRYKVAKRGQDVALRCDPISGHVSLFWYQQALGQGPEFLTYFQNEAQLDKSGLPSDRFFAERPEGSVSTLKIQRTQQEDSAVYLCASSLAQGPLLLNTEAFFGQGTRLTVV.

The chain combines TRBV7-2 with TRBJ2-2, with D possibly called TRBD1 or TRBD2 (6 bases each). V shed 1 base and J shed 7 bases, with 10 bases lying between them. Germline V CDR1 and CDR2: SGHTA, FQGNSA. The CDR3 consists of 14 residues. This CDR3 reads CASSLGRGGGELFF. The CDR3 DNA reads TGTGCCAGCAGCTTAGGCAGGGGAGGCGGGGAGCTGTTTTTT.

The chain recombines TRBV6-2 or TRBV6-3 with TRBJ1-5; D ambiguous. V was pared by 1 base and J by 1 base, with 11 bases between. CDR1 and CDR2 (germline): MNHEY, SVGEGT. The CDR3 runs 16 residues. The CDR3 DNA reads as TGTGCCAGCAGTTACTTCTCGCTCGGGAGCAATCAGCCCCAGCATTTT. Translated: CASSYFSLGSNQPQHF.

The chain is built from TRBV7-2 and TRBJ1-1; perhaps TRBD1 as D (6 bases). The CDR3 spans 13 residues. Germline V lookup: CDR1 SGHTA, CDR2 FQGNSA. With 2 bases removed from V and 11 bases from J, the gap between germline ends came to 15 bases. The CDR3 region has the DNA TGTGCCAGCAGCTTATGGCAGGGGAGGGACGCTTTCTTT. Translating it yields CASSLWQGRDAFF.

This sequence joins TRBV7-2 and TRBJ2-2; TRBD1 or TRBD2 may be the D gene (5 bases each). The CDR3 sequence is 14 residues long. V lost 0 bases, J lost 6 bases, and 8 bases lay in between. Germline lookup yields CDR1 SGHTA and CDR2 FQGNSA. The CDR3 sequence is CASSLAQGAGELFF. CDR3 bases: TGTGCCAGCAGCTTAGCGCAGGGAGCCGGGGAGCTGTTTTTT.

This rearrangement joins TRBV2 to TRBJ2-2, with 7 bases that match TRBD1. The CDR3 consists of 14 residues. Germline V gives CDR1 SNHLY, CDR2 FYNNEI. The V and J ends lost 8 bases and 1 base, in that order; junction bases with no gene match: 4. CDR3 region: CASRDSENTGELFF. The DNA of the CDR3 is TGTGCCAGCCGGGACAGCGAGAACACCGGGGAGCTGTTTTTT.

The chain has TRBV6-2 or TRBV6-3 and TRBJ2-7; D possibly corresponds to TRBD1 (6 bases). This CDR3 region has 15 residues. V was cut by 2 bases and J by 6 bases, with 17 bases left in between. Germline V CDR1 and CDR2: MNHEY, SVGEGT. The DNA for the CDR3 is TGTGCCAGCAGTTACGGTGGGTCAGGGGTTGGCGAGCAGTACTTC. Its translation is CASSYGGSGVGEQYF.

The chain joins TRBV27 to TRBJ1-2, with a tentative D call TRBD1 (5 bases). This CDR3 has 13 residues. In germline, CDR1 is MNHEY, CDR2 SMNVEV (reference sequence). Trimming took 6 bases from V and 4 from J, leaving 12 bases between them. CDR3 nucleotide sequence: TGTGCCAGCAGGGTCAGGGAGGGCTATGGCTACACCTTC. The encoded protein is CASRVREGYGYTF.

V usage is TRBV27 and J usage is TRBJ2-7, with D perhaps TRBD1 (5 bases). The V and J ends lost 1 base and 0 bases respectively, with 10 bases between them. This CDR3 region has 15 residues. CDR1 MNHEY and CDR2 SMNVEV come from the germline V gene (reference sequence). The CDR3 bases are TGTGCCAGCAGTTTATTAGGGGCCCTCTCCTACGAGCAGTACTTC. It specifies CASSLLGALSYEQYF.

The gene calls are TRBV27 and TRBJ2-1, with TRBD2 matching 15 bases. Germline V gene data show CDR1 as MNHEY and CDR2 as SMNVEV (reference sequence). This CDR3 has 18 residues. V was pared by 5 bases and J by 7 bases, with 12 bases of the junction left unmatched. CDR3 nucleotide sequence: TGTGCCAGCAGTCCCCTCCGCGGGACTAGCGGGAGGACGAATGAGCAGTTCTTC. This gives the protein CASSPLRGTSGRTNEQFF.

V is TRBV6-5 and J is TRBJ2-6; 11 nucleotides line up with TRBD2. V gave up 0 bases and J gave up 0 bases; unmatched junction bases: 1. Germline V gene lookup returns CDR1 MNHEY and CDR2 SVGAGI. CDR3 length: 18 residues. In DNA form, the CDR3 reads TGTGCCAGCAGTTACTCGACTAGCGGGGTCTCTGGGGCCAACGTCCTGACTTTC. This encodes CASSYSTSGVSGANVLTF.

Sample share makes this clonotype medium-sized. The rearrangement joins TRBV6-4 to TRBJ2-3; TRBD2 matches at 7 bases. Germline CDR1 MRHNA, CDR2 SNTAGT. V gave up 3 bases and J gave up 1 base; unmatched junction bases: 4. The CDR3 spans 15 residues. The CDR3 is CASSEGGSGTDTQYF. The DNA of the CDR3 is TGTGCCAGCAGTGAAGGCGGGAGCGGCACAGATACGCAGTATTTT.

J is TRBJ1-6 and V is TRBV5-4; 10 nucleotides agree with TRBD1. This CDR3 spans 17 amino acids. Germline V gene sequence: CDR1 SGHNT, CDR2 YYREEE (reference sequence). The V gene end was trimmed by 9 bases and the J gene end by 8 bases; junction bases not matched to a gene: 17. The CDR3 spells CATQAGTGALGDSPLHF. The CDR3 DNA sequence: TGTGCCACCCAGGCCGGGACAGGGGCCCTTGGGGATTCACCCCTCCACTTT.

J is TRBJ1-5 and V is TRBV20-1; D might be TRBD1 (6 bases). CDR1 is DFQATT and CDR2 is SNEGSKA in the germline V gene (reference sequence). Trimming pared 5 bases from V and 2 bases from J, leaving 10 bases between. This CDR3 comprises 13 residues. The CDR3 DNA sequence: TGCAGTGCTGTGGCAGGGGGCAATCAGCCCCAGCATTTT. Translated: CSAVAGGNQPQHF.

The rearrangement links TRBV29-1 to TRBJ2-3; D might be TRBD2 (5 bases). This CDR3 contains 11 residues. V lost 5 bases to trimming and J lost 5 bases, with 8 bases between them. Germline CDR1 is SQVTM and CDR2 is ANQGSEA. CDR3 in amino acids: CSVRGIDTQYF. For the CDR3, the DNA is TGCAGCGTTCGGGGTATAGATACGCAGTATTTT.

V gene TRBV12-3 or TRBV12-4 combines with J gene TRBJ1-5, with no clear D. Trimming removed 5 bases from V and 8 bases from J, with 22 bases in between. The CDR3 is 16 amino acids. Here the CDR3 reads CASSEGQAATIEPQHF. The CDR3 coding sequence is TGTGCCAGCAGTGAGGGTCAGGCAGCCACAATTGAGCCCCAGCATTTT.

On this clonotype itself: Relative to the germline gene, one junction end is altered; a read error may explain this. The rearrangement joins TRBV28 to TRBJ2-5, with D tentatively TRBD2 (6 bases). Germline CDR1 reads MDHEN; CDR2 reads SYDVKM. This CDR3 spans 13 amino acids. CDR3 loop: CASSPWDLVTQYF. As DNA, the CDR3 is TGTGCCAGCAGCCCATGGGACTTGGTGACCCAGTACTTT.

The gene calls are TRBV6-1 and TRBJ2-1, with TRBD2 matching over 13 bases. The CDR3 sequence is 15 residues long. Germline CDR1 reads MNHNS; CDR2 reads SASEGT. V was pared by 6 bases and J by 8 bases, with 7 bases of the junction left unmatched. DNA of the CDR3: TGTGCCAGCAGAATACTAGCGGGAGGGCAACATGAGCAGTTCTTC. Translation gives CASRILAGGQHEQFF.

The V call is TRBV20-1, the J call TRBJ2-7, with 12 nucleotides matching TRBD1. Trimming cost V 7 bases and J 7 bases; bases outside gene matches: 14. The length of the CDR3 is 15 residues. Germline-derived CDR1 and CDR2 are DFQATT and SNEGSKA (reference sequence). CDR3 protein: CSVNPSRDRGREQYF. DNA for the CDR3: TGCAGTGTAAACCCCAGCCGGGACAGGGGGCGTGAGCAGTACTTC.